The 24 T cell receptor beta chains in this list originate from one sample, sequenced in a study of kidney transplant recipient with SARS-CoV-2 infection. TCRdb re-called the reads through MiXCR, storing one row per CDR3 protein. Found here are 200,000 to 300,000 distinct CDR3 sequences, 29% of them singletons; the top ten hold less than 8.5%. The sequences come from a blood sample, collected at baseline and between days 110 and 120 from a kidney transplant recipient. The receptors derive from a young adult male patient who had COVID-19 and was a kidney transplant recipient. The T cells may come from the graft donor.

This clonotype was detected ten times or more. This chain connects TRBV5-1 to TRBJ2-3, with 10 bases fitting TRBD1. Per the germline V gene, CDR1 is SGHRS and CDR2 is YFSETQ. J was trimmed by 5 bases and V by 0 bases; bases with no gene match: 6. The CDR3 contains 16 residues. CDR3 DNA: TGCGCCAGCAGCTTGGGCCCCGGGACAGGGGAAGATACGCAGTATTTT. Translation gives CASSLGPGTGEDTQYF.

This clonotype was counted at least ten times. The CDR3 loop is CSAYGLAGVKNEQFF. Here the CDR3 DNA reads TGCAGTGCTTACGGACTAGCGGGAGTAAAGAATGAGCAGTTCTTC. This chain uses TRBV20-1 with TRBJ2-1; 13 bases match TRBD2. Losses at the gene ends were 5 bases for V and 7 bases for J; bases not matched to a gene: 8. Looked up from germline, CDR1 is DFQATT and CDR2 is SNEGSKA (reference sequence). CDR3 size: 15 residues.

This clonotype was observed a few times. Relative to the germline gene, one junction end is altered; a read error may explain this. V usage is TRBV3-1 and J usage is TRBJ2-2, with D perhaps TRBD2 (5 bases). The germline CDR1 and CDR2 sequences are LGHDT and YNNKEL (reference sequence). This CDR3 has 18 residues. CDR3 in amino acids: CASSPNSPTSGLTGEPFF. Written as DNA, the CDR3 is TGTGCCAGCAGCCCCAACTCTCCCACTTCAGGCTTGACCGGGGAGCCGTTTTTT.

A remark on this clonotype: It may be a read error: a sequence one base away is much more abundant. Because the CDR3 is missing its conserved closing phenylalanine or tryptophan, this is likely a read error. Because the CDR3's place on the DNA is in doubt, the DNA is left out and the CDR3 is given as listed by TCRdb. J is TRBJ2-7 and V is TRBV3-2; TRBD2, as called in the table, went unchecked against the DNA. TRBV3-2 is a pseudogene. Both ends counted, the CDR3 spans 14 residues. The CDR3 here is CASSRTSGGYEQYC.

The DNA of the CDR3 is TGTGCCAGCAGCGAGACTAGCGGGAGGGCTGGCAATGAGCAGTTCTTC. Amino acid sequence: CASSETSGRAGNEQFF. The rearrangement links TRBV9 to TRBJ2-1; 14 nucleotides agree with TRBD2. This CDR3 has 16 amino acids. The germline gives CDR1 SGDLS, CDR2 YYNGEE. Germline trimming cut 3 bases from V and 6 bases from J; bases unmatched to any gene: 5.

In this sample, this clonotype turned up many times. The CDR3 DNA reads as TGTGCCAGCAGTGACACTTACAGGGGGCTAGCTGATGAGCAGTTCTTC. Translation gives CASSDTYRGLADEQFF. The V gene is TRBV6-4, the J gene TRBJ2-1; 9 bases align to TRBD1. V lost 2 bases and J lost 8; bases outside the gene matches: 10. This CDR3 region has 16 residues. Looked up from germline, CDR1 is MRHNA and CDR2 is SNTAGT.

This clonotype was counted a few times. The V and J genes are TRBV7-6 and TRBJ1-2; the D is unclear. The V and J ends lost 5 bases and 4 bases respectively, with 23 bases between them. Germline CDR1 SGHVS, CDR2 FNYEAQ. The CDR3 has 17 amino acids. The CDR3: CASSTKCESRKTYGYTF. CDR3 bases: TGTGCCAGCAGCACTAAATGTGAATCTCGAAAGACCTATGGCTACACCTTC.

Concerning this clonotype itself: This may arise from a read error, as a much more abundant clone is one base away. The chain recombines TRBV3-1 with TRBJ2-2; D is unresolved. Germline CDR1 LGHDT, CDR2 YNNKEL (reference sequence). V shed 4 bases and J shed 5 bases, with 23 bases lying between them. The CDR3 runs to 18 residues. The CDR3 region has the DNA TGTGCCAGCAGCCGTGATTTTCCCATTTCAGGCTTGACCGGGGAGCTGTTTTTT. Translation gives CASSRDFPISGLTGELFF.

Worth noting for this clonotype: This may arise from a read error, as a much more abundant clone is one base away. The chain couples TRBV5-1 to TRBJ1-1; TRBD1 is a possible D gene (5 bases). In germline, CDR1 is SGHRS, CDR2 YFSETQ. The CDR3 sequence is 14 residues long. In nucleotides, the CDR3 is TGCGCCAGCAGGCCGGGACCGGGGAACACTGAAACTTTCTTT. Its protein is CASRPGPGNTETFF.

Concerning this clonotype: A far larger clone differs by one base, so this is likely a read error. CDR3 DNA sequence: TGTGCCAACAGCTTAGAATCGAGAGCTGAAGCTTTCTTT. Translated: CANSLESRAEAFF. This rearrangement joins TRBV7-9 to TRBJ1-1; D gene uncertain. The CDR3 is 13 residues long. Germline V gene sequence: CDR1 SEHNR, CDR2 FQNEAQ (reference sequence).

This clonotype was counted at least ten times. The V and J genes are TRBV2 and TRBJ2-5; D ambiguous. Trimming took off 6 bases at V and 4 bases at J, with 9 bases between the two ends. Germline V gene sequence: CDR1 SNHLY, CDR2 FYNNEI. This CDR3 has 12 amino acids. The CDR3 DNA is TGTGCCAGCAGCCCCCCTTTAGAGACCCAGTACTTC. As protein: CASSPPLETQYF.

This clonotype has a count of ten or more. The rearrangement uses TRBV20-1 and TRBJ1-6, with unresolved D. V was shortened by 3 bases and J by 7 bases, with 10 bases between the two germline ends. CDR1 DFQATT and CDR2 SNEGSKA come from the germline V gene (reference sequence). This CDR3 comprises 13 residues. The CDR3 sequence: CSASTGKNSPLHF. The CDR3 region has the DNA TGCAGTGCTAGTACCGGGAAGAATTCACCCCTCCACTTT.

In the case of this clonotype: A much larger clone differs from this one at a single base, so this may be a read error. This CDR3 reads CAGSGTMNTEAFF. In DNA, the CDR3 is TGCGCCGGCAGTGGGACTATGAACACTGAAGCTTTCTTT. The rearrangement joins TRBV10-1 to TRBJ1-1, with D possibly TRBD1 on 5 matching bases. This CDR3 has 13 amino acids. Per the germline V gene, CDR1 is WNHNN and CDR2 is SYGVQD (reference sequence).

Turning to this clonotype: With a much larger clone just one base away, this may be a read error. The CDR3 spells CAISGTSGRHEQFF. The CDR3 nucleotides are TGTGCCATCAGTGGTACTAGCGGGAGGCATGAGCAGTTCTTC. The chain is built from TRBV10-3 and TRBJ2-1; 12 bases agree with TRBD2. The germline CDR1 and CDR2 sequences are ENHRY and SYGVKD. J lost 8 bases, V lost 4 bases, and 3 bases had no gene match. The CDR3 runs 14 residues.

In this sample, this clonotype turned up many times. The genes are TRBV6-5 and TRBJ1-2; D may be TRBD1 (5 bases). CDR1 is MNHEY and CDR2 is SVGAGI in the germline V gene. CDR3 size: 13 residues. Trimming shortened V by 7 bases and J by 7 bases, and 16 bases separated the two germline ends. In DNA form, the CDR3 reads TGTGCCAGCAATCTCGACAGACAGATTGGCTACACCTTC. Its protein product is CASNLDRQIGYTF.

V usage is TRBV5-6 and J usage is TRBJ2-1, with D perhaps matching TRBD1 (5 bases). The CDR3 length is 13 residues. V was trimmed by 3 bases and J by 6 bases, leaving 10 bases between them. In germline, CDR1 is SGHDT, CDR2 YYEEEE. CDR3 residues: CASSSDTSNEQFF. The CDR3 nucleotides read TGTGCCAGCAGCTCGGACACCTCCAATGAGCAGTTCTTC.

In the case of this clonotype: A much larger clone is a single base away; this may be a read error. CDR3 nucleotides: TGTGCCAGCAGTTGTGGGAGGACAGGGGAGAACACTGAAGCTTTCTTT. It yields the protein CASSCGRTGENTEAFF. The chain combines TRBV6-5 with TRBJ1-1; 9 bases align to TRBD1. With 4 bases clipped from V and 1 base from J, the junction kept 7 bases outside the gene matches. The germline V gene encodes CDR1 MNHEY and CDR2 SVGAGI. The CDR3 spans 16 residues.

The table lists this clonotype with many counts. CDR3 residues: CASSLRQGNNSPLHF. CDR3 DNA: TGTGCCAGCAGCCTCAGACAGGGAAATAATTCACCCCTCCACTTT. The genes are TRBV2 and TRBJ1-6, with 7 bases that match TRBD1. The CDR3 runs 15 residues. CDR1 and CDR2 (germline): SNHLY, FYNNEI. The ends lost 6 bases at V and 5 bases at J; junction bases unmatched: 7.

This clonotype was seen more than once but under ten times. This chain links TRBV25-1 with TRBJ1-2; D gene uncertain. CDR1 is MGHDK, CDR2 SYGVNS, per germline. The CDR3 consists of 17 residues. V dropped 5 bases and J dropped 4 bases, with 23 bases sitting between them. CDR3 nucleotides: TGTGCCAGCAGTAGTAAATTAGAACTGGGAAAGACCTATGGCTACACCTTC. It is translated as CASSSKLELGKTYGYTF.

This clonotype was counted ten times or more. This CDR3 reads CASSPHGPISIRTEAFF. CDR3 sequence (DNA): TGTGCCAGCAGCCCTCACGGTCCCATTTCAATTCGCACTGAAGCTTTCTTT. The V and J genes are TRBV3-1 and TRBJ1-1; D is uncertain. This CDR3 region has 17 residues. The germline V and J ends were trimmed by 4 bases and 4 bases, with 22 bases remaining between them. Germline lookup yields CDR1 LGHDT and CDR2 YNNKEL (reference sequence).

Turning to this clonotype: Just one base apart from a much larger clone, this may be a read error. This rearrangement joins TRBV11-2 to TRBJ1-2; D not certain. This CDR3 has 17 amino acids. Germline V lookup: CDR1 SGHAT, CDR2 FQNNGV. The CDR3 loop reads CDSSVFPTSRKTYGYTF. Written as DNA, the CDR3 is TGTGACAGCAGCGTCTTCCCAACAAGCAGAAAGACCTATGGCTACACCTTC.

The J gene is TRBJ2-3, the V gene TRBV7-2; D may match TRBD1 or TRBD2 (6 bases each). Trimming took 8 bases from V and 1 from J, leaving 25 bases between them. This CDR3 comprises 18 residues. In germline, CDR1 is SGHTA, CDR2 FQGNSA. The CDR3 bases are TGTGCCAGCGCCCTGGTCGCGGTCGGGGGCCTCGGCACAGATACGCAGTATTTT. Translation: CASALVAVGGLGTDTQYF. Full variable domain (outside the CDR3, taken from reference TRBV7-2 and TRBJ2-3): GAGVSQSPSNKVTEKGKDVELRCDPISGHTALYWYRQSLGQGLEFLIYFQGNSAPDKSGLPSDRFSAERTGGSVSTLTIQRTQQEDSAVYLCASALVAVGGLGTDTQYFGPGTRLTVL.

A note on this clonotype: A much larger clone lies a single base off, so this may be a read error. The rearrangement uses TRBV6-8 and TRBJ2-7, with unresolved D. CDR3 size: 15 residues. Germline V gives CDR1 MNHGY, CDR2 SAAAGT. The CDR3 DNA reads TGTGCCAGCAGCGTTCTCGAGGACGTCCGATACGGGCAGTACTTC. This codes for CASSVLEDVRYGQYF.

This clonotype appeared many times. The chain employs TRBV6-5 and TRBJ2-5; unclear D gene. Germline V gene sequence: CDR1 MNHEY, CDR2 SVGAGI. Deletions cut 0 bases from V and 2 bases from J, with 7 bases between. The CDR3 sequence is 14 residues long. The CDR3 loop reads CASSYSQVQETQYF. CDR3 DNA: TGTGCCAGCAGTTACTCCCAGGTACAAGAGACCCAGTACTTC.